These 21 T cell receptor beta chains share one sample of origin, sequenced in a study of cytomegalovirus exposure and HLA in healthy donors (dated by TCRdb to about 2017). Library creation used the immunoSEQ multiplex PCR assay. A mixture of 60 forward primers for TCR Vbeta segments and 13 reverse primers for TCR Jbeta segments was used in the multiplex PCR. TCRdb provides this immuneACCESS table in a form limited to in-frame rearrangements. Some clones are lacking; in checked studies, under half of them reflect an unresolved V gene, and why the rest are absent is not known. The sample table lists 100,000 to 150,000 clones, approximately 84% of them with a count of one. Of the sample, around 3% falls within the top ten clones. The sequenced sample was PBMCs. The receptors originated from a boy aged 2-15 years in good health and CMV-seronegative.

The chain has TRBV7-9 and TRBJ2-5; D possibly corresponds to TRBD2 (7 bases). The germline gives CDR1 SEHNR, CDR2 FQNEAQ (reference sequence). The CDR3 totals 17 residues. V was trimmed by 2 bases and J by 5 bases, leaving 21 bases between them. The DNA for the CDR3 is TGTGCCAGCAGCTTAAGTCGGCTAGCGGAGGGGGGGGAGACCCAGTACTTC. Amino acid sequence: CASSLSRLAEGGETQYF.

This clone was counted a single time. This rearrangement joins TRBV11-2 to TRBJ2-1; 8 positions match TRBD2. CDR3 size: 14 residues. V dropped 7 bases and J dropped 7; count of bases not matched to a gene: 9. Germline V lookup: CDR1 SGHAT, CDR2 FQNNGV. The CDR3 DNA is TGTGCCAGCATAGCAACTAGCGGATTTAATGAGCAGTTCTTC. Translated: CASIATSGFNEQFF.

This clone was seen more than once but under ten times. This sequence joins TRBV2 and TRBJ1-2; D uncertain. Trimming cost V 4 bases and J 4 bases, with 10 bases left between them. There are 13 residues in the CDR3. CDR1 and CDR2 (germline): SNHLY, FYNNEI. The chain's CDR3 is CASSGGSGYGYTF. DNA of the CDR3: TGTGCCAGCAGTGGAGGGAGTGGCTATGGCTACACCTTC.

The chain combines TRBV21-1 with TRBJ1-4; no DNA check was done on the table's D call, TRBD1. TRBV21-1 corresponds to a pseudogene. The CDR3 extends over 18 amino acids. CDR3 protein: CASSKAGVREATNEKLFF. CDR3 nucleotides: TGTGCCAGCAGCAAAGCAGGGGTCAGGGAAGCAACTAATGAAAAACTGTTTTTT.

This clone rates as medium-sized. This chain joins TRBV7-6 and TRBJ2-7, with 7 bases lining up with TRBD2. Germline lookup yields CDR1 SGHVS and CDR2 FNYEAQ. Trimming cost V 4 bases and J 3 bases; bases outside gene matches: 3. The length of the CDR3 is 13 residues. The CDR3 region has the DNA TGTGCCAGCAGCTGGACTAGAGGCTACGAGCAGTACTTC. The encoded protein is CASSWTRGYEQYF.

The J gene is TRBJ1-1, the V gene TRBV6-6; 9 positions agree with TRBD1. Germline V gene data show CDR1 as MNHNY and CDR2 as SVGAGI (reference sequence). This CDR3 is 14 amino acids long. The V segment lost 4 bases and the J segment 7 bases; nucleotides outside the gene matches: 7. The CDR3 loop is CASSSRTGAYEAFF. CDR3 nucleotide sequence: TGTGCCAGCAGTTCCCGGACAGGGGCCTATGAAGCTTTCTTT.

The gene calls are TRBV13 and TRBJ1-5, with 7 positions matching TRBD1. The CDR3 runs 14 residues. Trimming cost V 4 bases and J 1 base; bases outside gene matches: 1. Germline V CDR1 and CDR2: PRHDT, FYEKMQ (reference sequence). The CDR3: CASSSGQSNQPQHF. The CDR3 bases are TGTGCCAGCAGCTCGGGACAGAGCAATCAGCCCCAGCATTTT.

The rearrangement uses TRBV6-5 and TRBJ2-7; D is undetermined. CDR1 is MNHEY and CDR2 is SVGAGI in the germline V gene. The CDR3 consists of 13 residues. V gave up 3 bases and J gave up 5 bases, with 11 bases separating them. The CDR3 DNA reads TGTGCCAGCAGTTATTTGGGCCTTAACGAGCAGTACGTC. It specifies CASSYLGLNEQYV.

The chain is built from TRBV29-1 and TRBJ1-1; possible D gene TRBD1, 6 bases. The CDR3 spans 13 residues. V was pared by 6 bases and J by 0 bases, with 11 bases between. Per the germline V gene, CDR1 is SQVTM and CDR2 is ANQGSEA. CDR3 sequence: CSVATGMNTEAFF. For the CDR3, the DNA is TGCAGCGTCGCTACAGGGATGAACACTGAAGCTTTCTTT.

The chain has TRBV9 and TRBJ2-7; 10 nucleotides align to TRBD1. With V trimmed by 4 bases and J by 5 bases, 6 bases remained unmatched. CDR1 and CDR2 from the germline V gene are SGDLS and YYNGEE. This CDR3 comprises 14 residues. The CDR3 here is CASSYRDRGDEQYF. The CDR3 DNA sequence: TGTGCCAGCAGCTACCGGGACAGGGGCGACGAGCAGTACTTC.

The chain has TRBV19 and TRBJ1-1; D is unresolved. V gave up 2 bases and J gave up 1 base, with 5 bases separating them. The CDR3 consists of 13 residues. Looked up from germline, CDR1 is LNHDA and CDR2 is SQIVND (reference sequence). Here the CDR3 reads CASSILENTEAFF. CDR3 sequence (DNA): TGTGCCAGTAGTATATTAGAGAACACTGAAGCTTTCTTT.

The CDR3 loop reads CAWHTGYGYTF. The CDR3 nucleotides read TGTGCCTGGCATACAGGGTATGGCTACACCTTC. The chain uses TRBV30 and TRBJ1-2; TRBD1 might be the D (6 bases). Between the trimmed V and J ends, which lost 5 bases and 5 bases, there was a span of 9 bases. Per germline, CDR1 GTSNPN and CDR2 SVGIG (reference sequence). There are 11 residues in the CDR3.

This chain joins TRBV25-1 and TRBJ2-2, with D possibly matching TRBD1 (5 bases). The CDR3 covers 13 residues. Trimming took off 7 bases at V and 0 bases at J, with 6 bases between the two ends. Looked up from germline, CDR1 is MGHDK and CDR2 is SYGVNS. CDR3 region: CASTGPNTGELFF. In nucleotides, the CDR3 is TGTGCCAGCACAGGGCCGAACACCGGGGAGCTGTTTTTT.

The V call is TRBV4-1, the J call TRBJ1-4, with D unclear. Germline CDR1 is MGHRA and CDR2 is YSYEKL. V was cut by 0 bases and J by 0 bases, with 11 bases left in between. The CDR3 has 17 amino acids. The CDR3 region is CASSQESAGTTNEKLFF. The CDR3 DNA is TGCGCCAGCAGCCAAGAATCGGCAGGAACAACTAATGAAAAACTGTTTTTT.

The CDR3 bases are TGTGCCAGTAGTAAGGGGGGAGGGACTGGGGCCAACGTCCTGACTTTC. This translates into CASSKGGGTGANVLTF. The J gene is TRBJ2-6, the V gene TRBV19, with D tentatively TRBD2 (7 bases). V was pared by 4 bases and J by 2 bases, with 12 bases between. The CDR3 covers 16 residues. Per germline, CDR1 LNHDA and CDR2 SQIVND (reference sequence).

The V and J genes are TRBV7-2 and TRBJ2-7, with D perhaps matching TRBD1 (5 bases). V lost 1 base and J lost 0, with 16 bases in between. This CDR3 contains 17 residues. In germline, CDR1 is SGHTA, CDR2 FQGNSA. The CDR3 nucleotides are TGTGCCAGCAGCTTAGAGCTTGGTGGACACCGCTCCTACGAGCAGTACTTC. Protein: CASSLELGGHRSYEQYF. Full variable domain (missing parts from reference TRBV7-2 and TRBJ2-7): GAGVSQSPSNKVTEKGKDVELRCDPISGHTALYWYRQSLGQGLEFLIYFQGNSAPDKSGLPSDRFSAERTGGSVSTLTIQRTQQEDSAVYLCASSLELGGHRSYEQYFGPGTRLTVT.

The V gene is TRBV5-5, the J gene TRBJ2-1, with no clear D. The CDR3 extends over 15 amino acids. Per germline, CDR1 SGHKS and CDR2 YYEKEE (reference sequence). V lost 1 base and J 0 bases, leaving 8 bases between the germline ends. The CDR3 DNA follows: TGTGCCAGCAGCTTGAGTAGAAGCTCCTACAATGAGCAGTTCTTC. Translation gives CASSLSRSSYNEQFF.

The chain is built from TRBV4-1 and TRBJ2-1, with 9 nucleotides matching TRBD1. The CDR3 totals 17 residues. V dropped 0 bases and J dropped 3; count of bases not matched to a gene: 6. The V gene's germline CDR1 is MGHRA and CDR2 YSYEKL. This CDR3 is CASSQEGDRVNYNEQFF. CDR3 sequence (DNA): TGCGCCAGCAGCCAAGAGGGGGACAGGGTCAACTACAATGAGCAGTTCTTC.

This chain connects TRBV4-1 to TRBJ2-5; possible D gene TRBD2, 6 bases. The germline V gene encodes CDR1 MGHRA and CDR2 YSYEKL. Trimming took off 1 base at V and 5 bases at J, with 17 bases between the two ends. CDR3 length: 16 amino acids. Written as DNA, the CDR3 is TGCGCCAGCAGCCAAGCAAAGGGGACTCCGCAGGAGACCCAGTACTTC. This encodes CASSQAKGTPQETQYF.

CDR3 bases: TGTGCCAGCAGTTCCCGACTAGCGGGAAACTATTTGAATGAGCAGTTCTTC. It encodes CASSSRLAGNYLNEQFF. This chain uses TRBV27 with TRBJ2-1; the match to TRBD2 covers 11 bases. Germline V gene lookup returns CDR1 MNHEY and CDR2 SMNVEV (reference sequence). With 4 bases clipped from V and 7 bases from J, the junction kept 12 bases outside the gene matches. This CDR3 is built from 17 residues.

The chain recombines TRBV4-1 with TRBJ2-3; perhaps TRBD2 as D (7 bases). This CDR3 has 19 amino acids. CDR1 MGHRA and CDR2 YSYEKL come from the germline V gene. V was trimmed by 4 bases and J by 4 bases, leaving 27 bases between them. The CDR3, as DNA: TGCGCCAGCAGCCCCGGTAATAGGGGGGGGCCTCCAGGTGCAGATACGCAGTATTTT. Translation: CASSPGNRGGPPGADTQYF.